These T cell receptor beta chains were read from a single sample in a study of T cell repertoires in cytomegalovirus infection. One entry per CDR3 protein, called by TCRdb with MiXCR from the reads. The repertoire consists of around 530,000 distinct CDR3 sequences, with approximately 15% occurring once and the leading ten covering roughly 25%. The sample taken for sequencing was CD8+ T cells from PBMCs. These receptors were collected from a human donor in good health (CMV status not recorded). Some clones in this sample may be carry-over from other donors' samples. Each CDR3 is given with its conserved first and last residue. The D gene is left open where the match is weak. For some rows the clone size is stated as once, few or many, or as a class when expanded; others skip it.

D	V	size	J	DNA	CDR3
TRBD1	TRBV27	.	TRBJ2-2	TGTGCCAGCAGTTTACTACAGGGGGCGGGTGGAGTTGCGAACACCGGGGAGCTGTTTTTT	CASSLLQGAGGVANTGELFF
.	TRBV6-1	.	TRBJ2-2	TGTGCCAGCAGAGGAGGGGGCGGATTGACCGGGGAGCTGTTTTTT	CASRGGGGLTGELFF
.	TRBV11-2	many	TRBJ1-6	TGTGCCAGCAGCCCGGTGGGAGAGGGGCACCCTATAGGTTCACCCCTCCACTTT	CASSPVGEGHPIGSPLHF
TRBD2	TRBV4-2	few	TRBJ2-3	TGTGCCAGCAGCCAAGACCTTCTTCGTAGCGGGAGCTTAGATACGCAGTATTTT	CASSQDLLRSGSLDTQYF
TRBD2	TRBV6-5	few	TRBJ2-7	TGTGCCAGCTGCCTAGCGGGCTGCTACGAGCAGTACTTC	CASCLAGCYEQYF
.	TRBV7-3	few	TRBJ1-4	TGTGCCAGCAGCTTAACCGGCGGAAATAATGAAAAACTGTTTTTT	CASSLTGGNNEKLFF
.	TRBV7-8	.	TRBJ2-7	TGTGCCAGCAGTTATCTATCTTCGAGCTCCTACGAGCAGTACTTC	CASSYLSSSSYEQYF
TRBD2	TRBV24-1	.	TRBJ2-4	TGTGCCACCAGTGACCGGACTAGCGGCCCAAAAAACATTCAGTACTTC	CATSDRTSGPKNIQYF
TRBD2	TRBV25-1	many	TRBJ2-1	TGTGCCAGCAGTGCTGGGACTAGCGGGTACAATGAGCAGTTCTTC	CASSAGTSGYNEQFF
.	TRBV6-5	many	TRBJ2-3	TGTGCCAGCAGTTACGTTAAGGACGGGACTGGCACAGATACGCAGTATTTT	CASSYVKDGTGTDTQYF
TRBD1	TRBV27	many	TRBJ2-1	TGTGCCAGCAGTCCCTCGGGACAGTACAATGAGCAGTTCTTC	CASSPSGQYNEQFF
.	TRBV4-2	few	TRBJ2-1	TGTGCCAGCAGCCAAACCTCTCAGAACCAGGGCAATGAGCAGTTCTTC	CASSQTSQNQGNEQFF
.	TRBV24-1	.	TRBJ2-1	TGTGCCACCAAGAGTTACGAGCAGTTCTTC	CATKSYEQFF
.	TRBV4-2	.	TRBJ2-1	TGTGCCAGCAGCCAGACATCCAGGGGAAATGAGCAGTTCTTC	CASSQTSRGNEQFF
.	TRBV12-3/TRBV12-4	few	TRBJ2-1	TGTGCCAGCAGACGCCAGGGAAGCTCCTACAATGAGCAGTTCTTC	CASRRQGSSYNEQFF
.	TRBV10-3	many	TRBJ1-1	TGTGCCACGTCGACAGGAAAGAACACTGAAGCTTTCTTT	CATSTGKNTEAFF
.	TRBV5-5	few	TRBJ1-5	TGTGCCAGCAGCTGGGGAGCGTCAGGTGGCCCTAGCCGCTATCAGCCCCAGCATTTT	CASSWGASGGPSRYQPQHF
.	TRBV19	many	TRBJ1-1	TGTGCCAGTAGGACGGGTCGCTTATCTCCTATGAACACTGAAGCTTTCTTT	CASRTGRLSPMNTEAFF
TRBD2	TRBV20-1	.	TRBJ2-3	TGCAGTGCTAGCGTACCCTATGTCATAGCGGGGGGGCTTAGCACAGATACGCAGTATTTT	CSASVPYVIAGGLSTDTQYF
TRBD2	TRBV7-2	many	TRBJ2-7	TGTGCCAGCAGCTGGAGCGGGAGGGCCACCTACGAGCAGTACTTC	CASSWSGRATYEQYF
TRBD1	TRBV28	.	TRBJ1-2	TGTGCCAGCAGTTTATGGGACAGGGGGAGGTCGGGCTATGGCTACACCTTC	CASSLWDRGRSGYGYTF
.	TRBV7-9	few	TRBJ1-2	TGTGCCAGCAGACAGAACCTTAACTATGGCTACACCTTC	CASRQNLNYGYTF
.	TRBV7-9	many	TRBJ2-7	TGTGCCAGCAGCCCCAGCGGTAGCTTTACCACTTCCTACGAGCAGTACTTC	CASSPSGSFTTSYEQYF
.	TRBV27	few	TRBJ2-5	TGTGCCAGCAGTTTGGATGGCGGGGCCTATCAAGAGACCCAGTACTTC	CASSLDGGAYQETQYF
.	TRBV6-1	many	TRBJ2-7	TGTGCCAGCAGAGGGACTGTCTACGAGCAGTACTTC	CASRGTVYEQYF
.	TRBV6-2/TRBV6-3	many	TRBJ2-1	TGTGCCAGCAGTTACTCAGGCAGGGTCGTTGAAAGTGAGCAGTTCTTC	CASSYSGRVVESEQFF